The entry below describes one T cell receptor beta chain. The entry originates in a study of blood T cell repertoires in COVID-19. Study-wide context: The United States, Italy and Spain provided the acute and convalescent COVID-19 samples. PBMCs, B-cell-depleted T cells, or T cells provided the cDNA or gDNA that made up the material.

Germline CDR1 LNHDA, CDR2 SQIVND (reference sequence). With V trimmed by 7 bases and J by 6 bases, 11 bases remained unmatched. The CDR3 runs to 16 residues. Per the authors' pipeline: Amplification of reference gene primers was used by the study to estimate nucleated cell counts. TCRdb's copy holds only in-frame clones and misses some; the assay was immunoSEQ multiplex PCR. The V and J calls and clone size are taken from that table; D and trimming were inferred from the DNA. The profile covers about 260,000 clones, with more than 75% appearing a single time and roughly 1.6% taken by the ten largest.

This chain connects TRBV19 to TRBJ2-2; 10 bases map to TRBD2. This TCR derives from a woman aged 40 to 49 who had recovered from COVID-19. The sample taken for sequencing was peripheral blood. In DNA form, the CDR3 reads TGTGCCAGTAAAGGACTAAATAGCGGGGGGCCCGGGGAGCTGTTTTTT. This codes for CASKGLNSGGPGELFF.